This entry is about one TCR beta chain. This sample is part of a study of PD-L1 blockade in urothelial cancer. Overall study context: It was around 2014 that patients started atezolizumab at 1,200 mg intravenously every 3 weeks. Between 0 and 3 chemotherapy regimens preceded treatment for each patient. Blood drawn 3 weeks (second dose) and 6 weeks after treatment start was analyzed. T cell content in blood samples showed a median of about 140,000.

Time point meaning: pretreatment peripheral blood. Germline assignment: CDR1 SNHLY and CDR2 FYNNEI. This CDR3 contains 14 residues. J gave up 5 bases and V 8 bases, and 9 bases lay outside the gene matches. The assay was immunoSEQ multiplex PCR, and TCRdb's table has in-frame clones only and misses some. The repertoire holds about 88,000 clones, with roughly 90% as singletons. The sample consisted of PBMCs, taken around atezolizumab (anti-PD-L1) treatment. The chain employs TRBV2 and TRBJ2-3; 8 positions agree with TRBD2. The sequence was obtained from a woman older than 75 with urothelial cancer. The CDR3 loop is CASRSGLAQDTQYF. Here the CDR3 DNA reads TGTGCCAGCCGTTCTGGACTAGCTCAAGATACGCAGTATTTT.